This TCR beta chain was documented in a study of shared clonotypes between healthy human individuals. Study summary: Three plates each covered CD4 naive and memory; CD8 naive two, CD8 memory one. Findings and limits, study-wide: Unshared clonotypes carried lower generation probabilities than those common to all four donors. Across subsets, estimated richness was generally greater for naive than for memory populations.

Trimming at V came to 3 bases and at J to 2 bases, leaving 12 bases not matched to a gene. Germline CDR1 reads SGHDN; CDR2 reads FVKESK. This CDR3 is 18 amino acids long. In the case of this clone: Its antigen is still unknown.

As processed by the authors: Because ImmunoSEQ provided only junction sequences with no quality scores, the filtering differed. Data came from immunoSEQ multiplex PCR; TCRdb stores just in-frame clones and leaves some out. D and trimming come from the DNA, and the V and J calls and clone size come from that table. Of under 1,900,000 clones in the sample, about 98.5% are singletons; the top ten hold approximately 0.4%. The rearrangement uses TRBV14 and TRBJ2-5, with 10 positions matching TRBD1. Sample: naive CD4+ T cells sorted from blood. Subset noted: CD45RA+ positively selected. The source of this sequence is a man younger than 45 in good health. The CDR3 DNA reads TGTGCCAGCAGCCAGCGGGACAGGGGCGATATTAGGCAAGAGACCCAGTACTTC. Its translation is CASSQRDRGDIRQETQYF. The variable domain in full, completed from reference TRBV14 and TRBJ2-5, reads EAGVTQFPSHSVIEKGQTVTLRCDPISGHDNLYWYRRVMGKEIKFLLHFVKESKQDESGMPNNRFLAERTGGTYSTLKVQPAELEDSGVYFCASSQRDRGDIRQETQYFGPGTRLLVL.